This T cell receptor (beta chain) was captured by sequencing in a study of long-term antiretroviral therapy in people with HIV. The CDR3 length is 14 residues. CDR1 SQVTM and CDR2 ANQGSEA come from the germline V gene. Trimming stripped 6 bases from V and 2 bases from J, with 16 bases between. Version v3.0 of the immunoSEQ assay was performed at survey level. Clones were sequenced by immunoSEQ multiplex PCR, and TCRdb holds only the in-frame ones, with some missing. The table shows 20,000 to 25,000 clones, with approximately 92% occurring only once. The receptor was isolated from a woman in her forties or fifties with HIV. Source: unsorted PBMCs, taken 4.4 years after starting antiretroviral therapy. This chain connects TRBV29-1 to TRBJ1-1, with D possibly being TRBD1 (6 bases). CDR3 nucleotides: TGCAGCGTCCGCATGGGGGGCCGAAACACTGAAGCTTTCTTT. Translated, it gives CSVRMGGRNTEAFF.